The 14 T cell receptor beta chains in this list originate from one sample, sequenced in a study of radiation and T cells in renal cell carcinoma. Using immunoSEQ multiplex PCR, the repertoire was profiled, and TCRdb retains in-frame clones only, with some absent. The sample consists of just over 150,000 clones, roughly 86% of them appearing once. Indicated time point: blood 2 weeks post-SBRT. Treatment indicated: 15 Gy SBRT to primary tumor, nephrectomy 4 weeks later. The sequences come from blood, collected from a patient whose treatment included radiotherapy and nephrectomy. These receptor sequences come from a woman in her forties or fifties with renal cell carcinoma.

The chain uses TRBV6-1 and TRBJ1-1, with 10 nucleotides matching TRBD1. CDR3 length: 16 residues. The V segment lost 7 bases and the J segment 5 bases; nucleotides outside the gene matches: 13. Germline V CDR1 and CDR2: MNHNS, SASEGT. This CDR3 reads CASIDRTGGVGTEAFF. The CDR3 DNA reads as TGTGCCAGCATTGACCGGACAGGGGGAGTGGGTACTGAAGCTTTCTTT.

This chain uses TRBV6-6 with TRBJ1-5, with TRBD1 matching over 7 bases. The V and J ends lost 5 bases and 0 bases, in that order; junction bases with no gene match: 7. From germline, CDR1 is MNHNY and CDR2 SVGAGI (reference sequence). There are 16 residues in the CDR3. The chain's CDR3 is CASSQIQGYSNQPQHF. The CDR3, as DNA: TGTGCCAGCAGTCAAATACAGGGGTATAGCAATCAGCCCCAGCATTTT.

For the CDR3, the DNA is TGTGCCAGCAGCTTAGGGGGGACGAGCTCCTACAATGAGCAGTTCTTC. Amino acids: CASSLGGTSSYNEQFF. The chain links TRBV7-6 to TRBJ2-1; D tentatively fits TRBD1 or TRBD2 (5 bases each). The CDR3 totals 16 residues. Trimming removed 1 base from V and 0 bases from J, with 10 bases in between. Germline V gives CDR1 SGHVS, CDR2 FNYEAQ.

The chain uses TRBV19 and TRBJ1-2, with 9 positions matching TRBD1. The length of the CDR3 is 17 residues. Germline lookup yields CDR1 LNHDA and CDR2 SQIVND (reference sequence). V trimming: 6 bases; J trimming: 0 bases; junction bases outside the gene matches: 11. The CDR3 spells CASRENSGTGTNYGYTF. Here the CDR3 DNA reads TGTGCCAGTAGGGAAAATTCCGGGACAGGGACTAACTATGGCTACACCTTC.

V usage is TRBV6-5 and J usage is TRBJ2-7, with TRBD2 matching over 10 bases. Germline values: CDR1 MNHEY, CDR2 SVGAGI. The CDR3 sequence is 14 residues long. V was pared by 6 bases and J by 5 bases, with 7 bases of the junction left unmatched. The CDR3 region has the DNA TGTGCCAGCAGACCGGGACTAGCGTCAGACGAGCAGTACTTC. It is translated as CASRPGLASDEQYF.

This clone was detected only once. The CDR3 DNA follows: TGCGCCAGCAGGCGGGAGTACATGAACACTGAAGCTTTCTTT. Translating it yields CASRREYMNTEAFF. The V and J genes are TRBV5-1 and TRBJ1-1; no firm D call. V was cut by 5 bases and J by 0 bases, with 11 bases left in between. CDR1 is SGHRS and CDR2 is YFSETQ in the germline V gene. This CDR3 has 14 amino acids.

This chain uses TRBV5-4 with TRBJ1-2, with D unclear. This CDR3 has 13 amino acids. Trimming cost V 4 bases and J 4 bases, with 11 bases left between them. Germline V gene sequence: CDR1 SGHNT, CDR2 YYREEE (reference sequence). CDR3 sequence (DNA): TGTGCCAGCAGCCCCCCCAACCGCTATGGCTACACCTTC. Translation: CASSPPNRYGYTF.

CDR3 DNA: TGTGCCAGCAGTGTAGGCTTGGGGGCTATGAACACTGAAGCTTTCTTT. Translating it yields CASSVGLGAMNTEAFF. The chain carries TRBV6-1 and TRBJ1-1, with D tentatively TRBD1 (6 bases). Trimming removed 4 bases from V and 0 bases from J, with 15 bases in between. Germline V gene data show CDR1 as MNHNS and CDR2 as SASEGT. This CDR3 is 16 amino acids long.

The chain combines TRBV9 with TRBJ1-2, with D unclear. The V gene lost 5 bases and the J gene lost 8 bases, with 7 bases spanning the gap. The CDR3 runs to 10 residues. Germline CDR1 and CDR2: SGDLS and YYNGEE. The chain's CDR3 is CASSRGGYTF. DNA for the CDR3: TGTGCCAGCAGTCGAGGGGGCTACACCTTC.

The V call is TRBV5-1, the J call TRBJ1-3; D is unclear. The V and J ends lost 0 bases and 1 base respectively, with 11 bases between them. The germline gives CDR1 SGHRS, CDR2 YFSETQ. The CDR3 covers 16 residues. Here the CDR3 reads CASSLGQATSGNTIYF. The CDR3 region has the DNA TGCGCCAGCAGCTTGGGGCAGGCTACGTCTGGAAACACCATATATTTT. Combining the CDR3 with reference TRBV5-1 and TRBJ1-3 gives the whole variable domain KAGVTQTPRYLIKTRGQQVTLSCSPISGHRSVSWYQQTPGQGLQFLFEYFSETQRNKGNFPGRFSGRQFSNSRSEMNVSTLELGDSALYLCASSLGQATSGNTIYFGEGSWLTVV.

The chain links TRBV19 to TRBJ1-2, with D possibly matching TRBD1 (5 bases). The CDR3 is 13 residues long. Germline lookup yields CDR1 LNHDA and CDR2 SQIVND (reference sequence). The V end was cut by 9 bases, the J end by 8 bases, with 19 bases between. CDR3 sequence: CASSPMGVGGYTF. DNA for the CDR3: TGTGCCAGCTCGCCGATGGGGGTGGGAGGCTACACCTTC. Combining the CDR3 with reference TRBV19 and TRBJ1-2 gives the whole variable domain DGGITQSPKYLFRKEGQNVTLSCEQNLNHDAMYWYRQDPGQGLRLIYYSQIVNDFQKGDIAEGYSVSREKKESFPLTVTSAQKNPTAFYLCASSPMGVGGYTFGSGTRLTVV.

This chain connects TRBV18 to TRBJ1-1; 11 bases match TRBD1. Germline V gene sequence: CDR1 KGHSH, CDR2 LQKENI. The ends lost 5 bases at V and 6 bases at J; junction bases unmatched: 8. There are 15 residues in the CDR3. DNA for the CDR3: TGTGCCAGCTCAACCGGGACAGGGGGATCGGCTGAAGCTTTCTTT. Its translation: CASSTGTGGSAEAFF.

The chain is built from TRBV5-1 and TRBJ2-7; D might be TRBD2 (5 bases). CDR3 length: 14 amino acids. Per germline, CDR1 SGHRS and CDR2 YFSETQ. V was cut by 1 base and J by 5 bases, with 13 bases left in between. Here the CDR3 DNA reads TGCGCCAGCAGCTTGATTGCGGGCAAAGACGAGCAGTACTTC. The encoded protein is CASSLIAGKDEQYF. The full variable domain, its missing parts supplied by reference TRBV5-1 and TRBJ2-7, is KAGVTQTPRYLIKTRGQQVTLSCSPISGHRSVSWYQQTPGQGLQFLFEYFSETQRNKGNFPGRFSGRQFSNSRSEMNVSTLELGDSALYLCASSLIAGKDEQYFGPGTRLTVT.

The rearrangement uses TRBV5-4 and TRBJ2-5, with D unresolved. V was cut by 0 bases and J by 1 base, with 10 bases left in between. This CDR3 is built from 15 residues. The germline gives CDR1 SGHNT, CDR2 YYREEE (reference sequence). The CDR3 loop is CASSLDFGVQETQYF. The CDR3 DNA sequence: TGTGCCAGCAGCTTGGATTTTGGGGTCCAAGAGACCCAGTACTTC.